This TCR beta chain comes out of a study of T-cell memory formation after mild COVID-19. Via MiXCR, TCRdb re-called the 5' RACE reads, giving one row per CDR3 protein. The sample lists 90,000 to 120,000 distinct CDR3 sequences, 11% seen once, with around 39% in the top ten. V dropped 3 bases and J dropped 4; count of bases not matched to a gene: 11. The CDR3 runs to 17 residues. The germline gives CDR1 LNHNV, CDR2 YYDKDF (reference sequence). A remark on this clonotype: Antigen specificity is unknown.

Findings and caveats of the study: Cross-reactive memory seemingly joined, as some responding clones were found in pre-infection memory. Balance between CD4 and CD8 was seen in clones contracting day 15 to 85, and a CD4+ lean was seen in later expanders.

Sequenced input: PBMCs or a T cell subset sorted from them (not recorded which). This sequence joins TRBV15 and TRBJ2-3, with 9 bases lining up with TRBD2. This TCR derives from a man aged 18 to 29 who had mild COVID-19 (a few samples of this study predate the infection). Cell type and time point are not known. The CDR3 DNA reads as TGTGCCACCAGCAGGTCTAGCGGGGCGGCTCATTCAGATACGCAGTATTTT. Translation: CATSRSSGAAHSDTQYF.